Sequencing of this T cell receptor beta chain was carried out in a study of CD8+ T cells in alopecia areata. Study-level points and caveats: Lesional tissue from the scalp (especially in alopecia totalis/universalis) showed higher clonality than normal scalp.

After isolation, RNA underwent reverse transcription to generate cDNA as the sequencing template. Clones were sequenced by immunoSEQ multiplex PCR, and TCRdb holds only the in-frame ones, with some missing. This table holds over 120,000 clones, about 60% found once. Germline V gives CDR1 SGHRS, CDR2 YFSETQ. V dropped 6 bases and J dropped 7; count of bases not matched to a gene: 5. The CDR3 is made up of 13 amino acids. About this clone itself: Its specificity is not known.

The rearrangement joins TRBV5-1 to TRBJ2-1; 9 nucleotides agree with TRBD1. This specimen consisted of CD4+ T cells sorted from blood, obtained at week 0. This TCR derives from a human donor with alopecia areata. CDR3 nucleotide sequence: TGCGCCAGCAACCGACAGGGGGAGAATGAGCAGTTCTTC. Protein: CASNRQGENEQFF.